This T cell receptor beta chain is drawn from a study of regulatory T cells in long-lasting Graves disease. Whole-study findings and limits: A greater number of public clonotypes (around 2,700) was shared by persistent patients than by new patients (about 990).

The time point is: persistent/refractory GD, antithyroid drugs over 5 years with positive TRAb. PBMCs were the source of the RNA used for TCR sequencing. Library construction for TCR beta used iRepertoire HTBI primers and Arm-PCR of CDR3 regions. Authors' analysis steps: Throughout the samples, researchers identified roughly 59 TRBV and approximately 14 TRBJ segments. TCRdb reprocessed the multiplex PCR reads via MiXCR and lists one record per CDR3 protein. It is TCRdb's table, rather than the study itself, that gives the V and J calls and clone size. Found here are 400,000 or so distinct CDR3 sequences, 23% of them singletons; the top ten hold approximately 25%. As regards this clonotype: What it binds is unknown.

Material: peripheral blood mononuclear cells (PBMCs), obtained when the disease was refractory, from a patient treated with antithyroid drugs. The sequence was obtained from a female donor with Graves disease.

CDR3 sequence: CSARVLAGGRETQYF. Written as DNA, the CDR3 is TGCAGTGCTAGAGTTTTGGCCGGGGGGCGGGAGACCCAGTACTTC. The chain has TRBV20-1 and TRBJ2-5, with TRBD2 as a possible D gene (7 bases). This CDR3 contains 15 residues. The V end lost 1 base, the J end lost 5 bases, and 17 bases lay between the germline ends. CDR1 DFQATT and CDR2 SNEGSKA come from the germline V gene (reference sequence).